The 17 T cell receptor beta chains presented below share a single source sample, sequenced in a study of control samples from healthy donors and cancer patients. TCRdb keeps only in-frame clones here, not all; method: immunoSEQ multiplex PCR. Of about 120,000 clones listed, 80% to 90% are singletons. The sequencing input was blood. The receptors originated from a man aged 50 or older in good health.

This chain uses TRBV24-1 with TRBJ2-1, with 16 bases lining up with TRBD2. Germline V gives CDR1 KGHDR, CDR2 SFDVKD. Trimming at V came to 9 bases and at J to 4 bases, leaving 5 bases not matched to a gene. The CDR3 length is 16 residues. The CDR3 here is CATGTSGGAGYNEQFF. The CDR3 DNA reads TGTGCCACCGGGACTAGCGGGGGGGCAGGGTACAATGAGCAGTTCTTC.

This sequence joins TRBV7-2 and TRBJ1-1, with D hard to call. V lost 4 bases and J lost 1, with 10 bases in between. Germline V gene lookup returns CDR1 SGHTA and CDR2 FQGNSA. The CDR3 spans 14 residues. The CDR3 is CASSSFRANTEAFF. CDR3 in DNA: TGTGCCAGCAGCTCCTTCCGGGCGAACACTGAAGCTTTCTTT.

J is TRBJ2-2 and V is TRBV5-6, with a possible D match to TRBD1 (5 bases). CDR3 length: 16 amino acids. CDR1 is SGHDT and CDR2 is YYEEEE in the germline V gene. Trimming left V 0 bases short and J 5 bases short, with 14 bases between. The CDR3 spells CASSLVARVETGELFF. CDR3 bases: TGTGCCAGCAGCTTGGTGGCCAGGGTAGAGACCGGGGAGCTGTTTTTT.

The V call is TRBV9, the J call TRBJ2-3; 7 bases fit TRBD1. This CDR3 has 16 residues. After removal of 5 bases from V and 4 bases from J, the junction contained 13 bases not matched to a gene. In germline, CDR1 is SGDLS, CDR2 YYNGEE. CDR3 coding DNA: TGTGCCAGCAGGCCCCATGGGGACAGAATCCCAGATACGCAGTATTTT. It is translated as CASRPHGDRIPDTQYF. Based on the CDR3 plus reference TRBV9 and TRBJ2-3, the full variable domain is DSGVTQTPKHLITATGQRVTLRCSPRSGDLSVYWYQQSLDQGLQFLIQYYNGEERAKGNILERFSAQQFPDLHSELNLSSLELGDSALYFCASRPHGDRIPDTQYFGPGTRLTVL.

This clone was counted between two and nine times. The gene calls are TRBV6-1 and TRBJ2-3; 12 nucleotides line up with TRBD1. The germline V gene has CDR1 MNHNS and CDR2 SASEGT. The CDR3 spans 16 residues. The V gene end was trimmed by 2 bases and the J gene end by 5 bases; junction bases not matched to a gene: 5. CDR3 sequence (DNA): TGTGCCAGCAGTGAACGGGACAGGGGGCTGGGAGATACGCAGTATTTT. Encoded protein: CASSERDRGLGDTQYF.

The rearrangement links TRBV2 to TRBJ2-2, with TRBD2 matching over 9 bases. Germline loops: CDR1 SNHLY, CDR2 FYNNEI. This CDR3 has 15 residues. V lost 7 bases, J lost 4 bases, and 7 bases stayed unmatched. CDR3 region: CASTTGTSSTGELFF. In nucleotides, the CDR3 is TGTGCCAGCACAACCGGGACTAGCAGCACCGGGGAGCTGTTTTTT. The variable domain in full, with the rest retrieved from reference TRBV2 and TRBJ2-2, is EPEVTQTPSHQVTQMGQEVILRCVPISNHLYFYWYRQILGQKVEFLVSFYNNEISEKSEIFDDQFSVERPDGSNFTLKIRSTKLEDSAMYFCASTTGTSSTGELFFGEGSRLTVL.

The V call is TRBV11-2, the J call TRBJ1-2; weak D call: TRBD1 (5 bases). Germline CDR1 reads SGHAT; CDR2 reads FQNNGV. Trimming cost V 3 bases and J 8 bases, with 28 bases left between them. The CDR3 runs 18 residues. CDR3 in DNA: TGTGCCAGCAGCTTTATCGGGGGGGTTGCCGCATCCTCGGCAGGCTACACCTTC. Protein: CASSFIGGVAASSAGYTF.

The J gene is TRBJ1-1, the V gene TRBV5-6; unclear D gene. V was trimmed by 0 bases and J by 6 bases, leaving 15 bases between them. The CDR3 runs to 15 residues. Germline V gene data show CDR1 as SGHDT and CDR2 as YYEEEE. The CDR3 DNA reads TGTGCCAGCAGCTTGGTAACGAGGGTTAAGTCTGAAGCTTTCTTT. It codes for CASSLVTRVKSEAFF.

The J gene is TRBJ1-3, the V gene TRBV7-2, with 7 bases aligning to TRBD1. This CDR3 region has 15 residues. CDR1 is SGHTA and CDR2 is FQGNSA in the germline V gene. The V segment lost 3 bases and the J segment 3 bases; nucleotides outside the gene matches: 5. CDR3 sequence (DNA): TGTGCCAGCAGCTTTCAGGGGGGAAATGGAAACACCATATATTTT. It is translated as CASSFQGGNGNTIYF.

The CDR3 DNA is TGTGCCAGCAGCCCTCAAGGACAGGGGGCAACCTACGAGCAGTACTTC. This codes for CASSPQGQGATYEQYF. The gene calls are TRBV9 and TRBJ2-7; 11 positions match TRBD1. Germline lookup yields CDR1 SGDLS and CDR2 YYNGEE. This CDR3 is 16 amino acids long. Trimming at V came to 4 bases and at J to 2 bases, leaving 8 bases not matched to a gene.

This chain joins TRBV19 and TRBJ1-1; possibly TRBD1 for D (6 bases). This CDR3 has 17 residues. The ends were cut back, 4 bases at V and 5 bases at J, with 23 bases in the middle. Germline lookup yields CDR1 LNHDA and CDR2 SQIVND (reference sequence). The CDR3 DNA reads TGTGCCAGTAGTACCCCCCGAACAGGGATCGGAGGGACTGAAGCTTTCTTT. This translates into CASSTPRTGIGGTEAFF.

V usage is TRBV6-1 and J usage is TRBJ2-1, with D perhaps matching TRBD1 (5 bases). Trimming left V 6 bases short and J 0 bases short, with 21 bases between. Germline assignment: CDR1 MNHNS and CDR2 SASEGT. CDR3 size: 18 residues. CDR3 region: CASREFPRVSSSYNEQFF. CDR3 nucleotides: TGTGCCAGCAGGGAATTCCCCAGGGTATCCAGCTCCTACAATGAGCAGTTCTTC.

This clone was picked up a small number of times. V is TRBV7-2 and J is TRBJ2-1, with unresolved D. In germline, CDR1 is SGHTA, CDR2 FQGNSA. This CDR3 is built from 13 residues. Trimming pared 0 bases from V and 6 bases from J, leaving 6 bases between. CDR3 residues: CASSLAGRNEQFF. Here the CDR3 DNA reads TGTGCCAGCAGCTTAGCGGGCCGCAATGAGCAGTTCTTC. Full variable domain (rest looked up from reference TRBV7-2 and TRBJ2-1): GAGVSQSPSNKVTEKGKDVELRCDPISGHTALYWYRQSLGQGLEFLIYFQGNSAPDKSGLPSDRFSAERTGGSVSTLTIQRTQQEDSAVYLCASSLAGRNEQFFGPGTRLTVL.

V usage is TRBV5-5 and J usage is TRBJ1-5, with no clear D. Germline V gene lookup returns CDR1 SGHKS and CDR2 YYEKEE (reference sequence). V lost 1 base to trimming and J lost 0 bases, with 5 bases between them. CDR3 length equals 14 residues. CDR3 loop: CASSLYVSNQPQHF. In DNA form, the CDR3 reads TGTGCCAGCAGCTTGTACGTTAGCAATCAGCCCCAGCATTTT.

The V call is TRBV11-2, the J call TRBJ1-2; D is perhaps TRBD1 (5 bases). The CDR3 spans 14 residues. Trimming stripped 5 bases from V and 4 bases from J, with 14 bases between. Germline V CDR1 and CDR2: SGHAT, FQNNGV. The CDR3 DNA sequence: TGTGCCAGCAGCCCAGGGAGAGGGAGCTATGGCTACACCTTC. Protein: CASSPGRGSYGYTF.

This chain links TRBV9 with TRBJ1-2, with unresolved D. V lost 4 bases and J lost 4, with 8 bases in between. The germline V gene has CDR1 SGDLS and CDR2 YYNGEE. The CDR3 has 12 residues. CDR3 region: CASSLGTYGYTF. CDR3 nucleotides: TGTGCCAGCAGCCTTGGAACCTATGGCTACACCTTC.

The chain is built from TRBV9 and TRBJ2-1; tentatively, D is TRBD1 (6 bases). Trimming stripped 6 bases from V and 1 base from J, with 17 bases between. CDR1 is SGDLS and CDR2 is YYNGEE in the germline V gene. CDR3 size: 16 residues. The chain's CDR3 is CASTTDRKVSYNEQFF. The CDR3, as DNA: TGTGCCAGCACCACAGACAGGAAGGTATCCTACAATGAGCAGTTCTTC.